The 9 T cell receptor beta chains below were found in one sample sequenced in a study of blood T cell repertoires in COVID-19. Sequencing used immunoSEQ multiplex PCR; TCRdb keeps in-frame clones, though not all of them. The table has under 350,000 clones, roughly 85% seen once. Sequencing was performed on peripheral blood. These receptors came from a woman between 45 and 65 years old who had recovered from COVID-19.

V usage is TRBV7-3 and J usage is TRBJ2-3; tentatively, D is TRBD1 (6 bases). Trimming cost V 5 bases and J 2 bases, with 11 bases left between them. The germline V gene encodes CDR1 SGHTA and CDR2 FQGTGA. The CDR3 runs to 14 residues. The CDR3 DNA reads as TGTGCCAGCAGCCGTGACAGGTCCACAGATACGCAGTATTTT. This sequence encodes CASSRDRSTDTQYF.

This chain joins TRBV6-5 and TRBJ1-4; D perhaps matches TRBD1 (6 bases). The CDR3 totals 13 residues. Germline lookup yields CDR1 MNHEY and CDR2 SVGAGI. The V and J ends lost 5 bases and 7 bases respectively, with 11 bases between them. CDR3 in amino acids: CASSRGGREKLFF. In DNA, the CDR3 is TGTGCCAGCAGTCGGGGGGGGCGTGAAAAACTGTTTTTT.

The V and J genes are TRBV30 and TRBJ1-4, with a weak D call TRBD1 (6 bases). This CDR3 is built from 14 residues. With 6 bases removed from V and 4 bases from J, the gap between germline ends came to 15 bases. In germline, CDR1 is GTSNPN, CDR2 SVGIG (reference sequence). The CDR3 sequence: CACNKDSVNEKLFF. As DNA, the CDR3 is TGTGCCTGTAATAAGGACAGTGTTAATGAAAAACTGTTTTTT.

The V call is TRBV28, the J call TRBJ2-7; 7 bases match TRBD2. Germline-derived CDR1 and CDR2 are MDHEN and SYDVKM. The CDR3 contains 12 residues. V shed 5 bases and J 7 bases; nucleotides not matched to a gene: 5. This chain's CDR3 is CASSPAGGEQYF. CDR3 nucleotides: TGTGCCAGCAGTCCAGCCGGGGGGGAGCAGTACTTC.

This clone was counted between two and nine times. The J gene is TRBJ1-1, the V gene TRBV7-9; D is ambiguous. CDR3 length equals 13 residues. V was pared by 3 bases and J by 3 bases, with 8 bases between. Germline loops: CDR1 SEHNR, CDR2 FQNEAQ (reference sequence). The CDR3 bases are TGTGCCAGCAGCTTTTTTCCGGACACTGAAGCTTTCTTT. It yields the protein CASSFFPDTEAFF.

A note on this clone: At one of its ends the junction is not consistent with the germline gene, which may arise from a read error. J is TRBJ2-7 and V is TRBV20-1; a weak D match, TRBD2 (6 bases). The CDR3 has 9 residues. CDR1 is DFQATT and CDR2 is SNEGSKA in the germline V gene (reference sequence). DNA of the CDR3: TGCAGTCAACCATGGGGACTGAAATTC. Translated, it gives CSQPWGLKF.

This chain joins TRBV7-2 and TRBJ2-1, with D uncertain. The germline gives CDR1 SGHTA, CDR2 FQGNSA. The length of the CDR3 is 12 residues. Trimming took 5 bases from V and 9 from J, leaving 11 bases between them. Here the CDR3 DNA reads TGTGCCAGCAGCCTCCTCTGGAGTGAGCAGTTCTTC. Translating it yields CASSLLWSEQFF.

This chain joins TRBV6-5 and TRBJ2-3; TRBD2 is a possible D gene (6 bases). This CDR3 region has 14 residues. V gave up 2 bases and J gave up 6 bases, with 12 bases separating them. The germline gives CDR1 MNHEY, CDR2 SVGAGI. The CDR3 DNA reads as TGTGCCAGCAGTTACAGGAGGGCCCCGGATACGCAGTATTTT. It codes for CASSYRRAPDTQYF.

CDR3 nucleotides: TGTGCCAGCAGCCTCGGACAGCTCACAGATACGCAGTATTTT. This encodes CASSLGQLTDTQYF. The J gene is TRBJ2-3, the V gene TRBV9; a weak D match, TRBD1 (6 bases). The CDR3 covers 14 residues. Trimming shortened V by 4 bases and J by 2 bases, and 11 bases separated the two germline ends. Germline CDR1 SGDLS, CDR2 YYNGEE.